These 18 T cell receptor beta chains came from one sample sequenced in a study of blood T cell repertoires in COVID-19. Sequencing was performed with immunoSEQ multiplex PCR; in TCRdb, only in-frame clones are kept and a portion is missing. The repertoire includes about 160,000 clones, 75% to 90% of them detected once, and under 4% sits in the top ten. The sample taken for sequencing was peripheral blood. These receptors came from a human donor with acute or convalescent COVID-19. The donor label of this sample is uncertain.

The CDR3 DNA reads as TGTGCCAGCAGCTTAGCCCTAGCGGGGGGCCTTCAAGAGACCCAGTACTTC. Its protein is CASSLALAGGLQETQYF. The chain carries TRBV11-2 and TRBJ2-5; 11 nucleotides agree with TRBD2. Germline CDR1 SGHAT, CDR2 FQNNGV. This CDR3 spans 17 amino acids. The V and J ends lost 1 base and 2 bases, in that order; junction bases with no gene match: 6.

The CDR3 nucleotides are TGTGCCAGCAGTCAACGACAGTTGAACACTGAAGCTTTCTTT. It is translated as CASSQRQLNTEAFF. This chain joins TRBV6-5 and TRBJ1-1; TRBD1 might be the D (5 bases). The germline V gene has CDR1 MNHEY and CDR2 SVGAGI. The CDR3 is made up of 14 amino acids. The V end was cut by 5 bases, the J end by 0 bases, with 10 bases between.

This CDR3 reads CSVDGTGGLGGYTF. DNA for the CDR3: TGCAGCGTTGATGGGACAGGGGGTTTGGGGGGCTACACCTTC. The chain employs TRBV29-1 and TRBJ1-2; TRBD1 matches at 11 bases. The J segment lost 8 bases and the V segment lost 3 bases, leaving 8 bases of the junction unmatched. Germline CDR1 and CDR2: SQVTM and ANQGSEA. The CDR3 totals 14 residues.

The J gene is TRBJ1-2, the V gene TRBV9; TRBD1 is a possible D gene (6 bases). The CDR3 runs 15 residues. The germline V gene has CDR1 SGDLS and CDR2 YYNGEE. V was cut by 3 bases and J by 4 bases, with 16 bases left in between. This CDR3 reads CASSAYTGSAYGYTF. CDR3 coding DNA: TGTGCCAGCAGCGCTTATACAGGGTCGGCCTATGGCTACACCTTC.

The chain joins TRBV27 to TRBJ1-6, with D perhaps matching TRBD1 (6 bases). V was pared by 4 bases and J by 0 bases, with 13 bases between. The germline gives CDR1 MNHEY, CDR2 SMNVEV (reference sequence). The CDR3 spans 17 residues. CDR3: CASSSWTVSSYNSPLHF. CDR3 nucleotides: TGTGCCAGCAGTTCATGGACAGTCAGCTCCTATAATTCACCCCTCCACTTT.

The chain couples TRBV7-9 to TRBJ1-1, with a tentative D call TRBD1 (5 bases). With 5 bases removed from V and 2 bases from J, the gap between germline ends came to 15 bases. Germline V CDR1 and CDR2: SEHNR, FQNEAQ (reference sequence). The CDR3 is made up of 15 amino acids. CDR3 sequence reads: CASSPYSQGNTEAFF. CDR3 DNA sequence: TGTGCCAGCAGCCCATACTCCCAGGGTAACACTGAAGCTTTCTTT.

J is TRBJ1-2 and V is TRBV2, with D possibly being TRBD1 (5 bases). The CDR3 sequence is 11 residues long. Germline loops: CDR1 SNHLY, CDR2 FYNNEI. CDR3 bases: TGTGCGACCAGCGGGGCTTATGGCTACACCTTC. It codes for CATSGAYGYTF.

This clone was observed a single time. The chain couples TRBV21-1 to TRBJ1-2; no DNA check was done on the table's D call, TRBD1. TRBV21-1 is reported as a pseudogene. The CDR3 has 17 amino acids. The CDR3 sequence is CASSKVFQGAGGYGYTF. The CDR3 region has the DNA TGTGCCAGCAGCAAAGTTTTCCAGGGGGCAGGAGGCTATGGCTACACCTTC.

The rearrangement uses TRBV30 and TRBJ1-5; weak D call: TRBD1 (6 bases). Germline V gives CDR1 GTSNPN, CDR2 SVGIG (reference sequence). CDR3 length: 15 amino acids. The germline V and J ends were trimmed by 0 bases and 3 bases, with 12 bases remaining between them. CDR3 amino acids: CAWSVGGHFNQPQHF. The CDR3 DNA reads TGTGCCTGGAGTGTTGGGGGACACTTCAATCAGCCCCAGCATTTT.

J is TRBJ2-5 and V is TRBV2; 11 nucleotides agree with TRBD2. Trimming at V came to 2 bases and at J to 4 bases, leaving 3 bases not matched to a gene. Germline assignment: CDR1 SNHLY and CDR2 FYNNEI. This CDR3 region has 15 residues. Here the CDR3 reads CASSEMGLAVETQYF. The DNA for the CDR3 is TGTGCCAGCAGTGAAATGGGACTAGCGGTAGAGACCCAGTACTTC.

The chain carries TRBV9 and TRBJ1-6; TRBD1 aligns across 11 bases. From germline, CDR1 is SGDLS and CDR2 YYNGEE. J lost 8 bases, V lost 0 bases, and 1 base had no gene match. The CDR3 spans 15 residues. CDR3 nucleotide sequence: TGTGCCAGCAGCGTAGAGGGACAGGGGGATTCACCCCTCCACTTT. Its protein is CASSVEGQGDSPLHF.

The chain couples TRBV3-1 (or the pseudogene TRBV3-2) to TRBJ1-2; maybe TRBD1 (6 bases). The V and J ends lost 4 bases and 2 bases respectively, with 11 bases between them. This CDR3 region has 14 residues. Germline CDR1 LGHDT, CDR2 YNNKEL (reference sequence). CDR3 region: CASSRLDRNYGYTF. In DNA, the CDR3 is TGTGCCAGCAGCCGCTTAGACAGGAACTATGGCTACACCTTC.

For the CDR3, the DNA is TGTGCCAGCAGCTTAGGAGGGCGCACAGATACGCAGTATTTT. Residues: CASSLGGRTDTQYF. This sequence joins TRBV11-3 and TRBJ2-3, with D possibly being TRBD2 (5 bases). This CDR3 spans 14 amino acids. V lost 1 base, J lost 1 base, and 6 bases lay in between. In germline, CDR1 is SGHNT, CDR2 YENEEA. The full variable domain, its missing parts supplied by reference TRBV11-3 and TRBJ2-3, is EAGVVQSPRYKIIEKKQPVAFWCNPISGHNTLYWYLQNLGQGPELLIRYENEEAVDDSQLPKDRFSAERLKGVDSTLKIQPAELGDSAVYLCASSLGGRTDTQYFGPGTRLTVL.

V and J are TRBV3-1 (or the pseudogene TRBV3-2) and TRBJ1-5; D remains ambiguous. Trimming took 0 bases from V and 11 from J, leaving 11 bases between them. The CDR3 spans 13 residues. From germline, CDR1 is LGHDT and CDR2 YNNKEL (reference sequence). The CDR3 loop reads CASSQEWAGAQHF. CDR3 in DNA: TGTGCCAGCAGCCAAGAGTGGGCCGGGGCCCAGCATTTT.

CDR3 protein: CASSLTSGGIQETQYF. For the CDR3, the DNA is TGTGCCAGCAGTCTGACTAGCGGGGGGATACAAGAGACCCAGTACTTC. The V gene is TRBV5-4, the J gene TRBJ2-5, with TRBD2 matching over 13 bases. With V trimmed by 5 bases and J by 2 bases, 6 bases remained unmatched. Germline assignment: CDR1 SGHNT and CDR2 YYREEE (reference sequence). The CDR3 is 16 residues long.

This clone showed up just a few times. Within the sample, other DNA sequences also encode this same CDR3. V is TRBV4-2 and J is TRBJ2-7; 10 bases align to TRBD1. The CDR3 has 17 residues. The V gene's germline CDR1 is LGHNA and CDR2 YNFKEQ. After removal of 1 base from V and 2 bases from J, the junction contained 8 bases not matched to a gene. As DNA, the CDR3 is TGTGCCAGCAGCCAAGTTGTAAGGACAGGGGGTCCCTACGAGCAGTACTTC. Protein sequence: CASSQVVRTGGPYEQYF.

The V and J genes are TRBV5-1 and TRBJ1-4; no clear D gene. V shed 6 bases and J shed 0 bases, with 9 bases lying between them. The germline gives CDR1 SGHRS, CDR2 YFSETQ. The CDR3 is 14 residues long. This chain's CDR3 is CASKPLTTNEKLFF. As DNA, the CDR3 is TGCGCCAGCAAACCGCTAACAACTAATGAAAAACTGTTTTTT.

This sequence joins TRBV7-3 and TRBJ1-4; no clear D gene. Germline CDR1 SGHTA, CDR2 FQGTGA. The V end was cut by 3 bases, the J end by 8 bases, with 13 bases between. The CDR3 loop spans 14 amino acids. In nucleotides, the CDR3 is TGTGCCAGCAGCTTTCTCGGGAACGACGAAAAACTGTTTTTT. This codes for CASSFLGNDEKLFF.